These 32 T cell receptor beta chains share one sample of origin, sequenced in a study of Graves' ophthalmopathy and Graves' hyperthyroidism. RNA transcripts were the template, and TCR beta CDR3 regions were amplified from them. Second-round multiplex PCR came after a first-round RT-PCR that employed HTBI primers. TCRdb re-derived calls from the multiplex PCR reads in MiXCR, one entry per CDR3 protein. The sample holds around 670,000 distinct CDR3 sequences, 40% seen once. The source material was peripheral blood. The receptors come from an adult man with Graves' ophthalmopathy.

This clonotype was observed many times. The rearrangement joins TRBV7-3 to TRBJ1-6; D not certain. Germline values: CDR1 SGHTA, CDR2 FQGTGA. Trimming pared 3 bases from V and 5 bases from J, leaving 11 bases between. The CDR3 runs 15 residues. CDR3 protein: CASSLVSGNNSPLHF. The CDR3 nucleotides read TGTGCCAGCAGCTTGGTCAGTGGGAATAATTCACCCCTCCACTTT.

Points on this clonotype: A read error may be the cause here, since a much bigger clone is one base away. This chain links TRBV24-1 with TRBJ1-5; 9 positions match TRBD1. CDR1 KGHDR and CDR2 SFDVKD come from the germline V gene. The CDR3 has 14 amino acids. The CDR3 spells CASSYRTGDQPQHF. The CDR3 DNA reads TGTGCCAGCAGTTACCGGACAGGGGATCAGCCCCAGCATTTT.

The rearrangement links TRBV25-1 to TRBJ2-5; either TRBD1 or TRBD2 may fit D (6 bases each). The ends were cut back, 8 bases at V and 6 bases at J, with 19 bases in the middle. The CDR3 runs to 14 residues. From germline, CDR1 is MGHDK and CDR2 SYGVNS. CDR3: CASVEVGGAKTQYF. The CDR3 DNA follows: TGTGCCAGCGTTGAAGTGGGGGGCGCAAAGACCCAGTACTTC.

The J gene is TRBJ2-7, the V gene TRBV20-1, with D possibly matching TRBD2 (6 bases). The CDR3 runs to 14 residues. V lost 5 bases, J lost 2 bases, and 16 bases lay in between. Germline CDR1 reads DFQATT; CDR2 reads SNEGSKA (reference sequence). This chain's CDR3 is CSAYAGLVAYEQYF. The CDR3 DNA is TGCAGTGCTTACGCGGGGTTGGTCGCCTACGAGCAGTACTTC.

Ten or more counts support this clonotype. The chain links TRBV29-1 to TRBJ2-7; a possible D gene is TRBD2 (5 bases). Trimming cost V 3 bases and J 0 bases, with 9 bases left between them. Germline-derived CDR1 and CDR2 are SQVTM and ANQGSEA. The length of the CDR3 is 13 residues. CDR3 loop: CSVDEGGSYEQYF. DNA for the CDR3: TGCAGCGTTGATGAGGGCGGCTCCTACGAGCAGTACTTC.

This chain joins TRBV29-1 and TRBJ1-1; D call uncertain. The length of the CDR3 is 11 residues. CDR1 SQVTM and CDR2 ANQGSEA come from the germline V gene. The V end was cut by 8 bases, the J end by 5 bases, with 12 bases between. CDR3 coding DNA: TGCAGCTTACGGCGCCTGACTGAAGCTTTCTTT. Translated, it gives CSLRRLTEAFF.

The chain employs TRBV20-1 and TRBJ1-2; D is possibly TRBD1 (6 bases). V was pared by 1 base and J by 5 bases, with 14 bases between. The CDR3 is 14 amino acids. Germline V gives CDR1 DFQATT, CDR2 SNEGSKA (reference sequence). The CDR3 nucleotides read TGCAGTGCTAGAGTACTCCTAACAGGGTATGGCTACACCTTC. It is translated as CSARVLLTGYGYTF.

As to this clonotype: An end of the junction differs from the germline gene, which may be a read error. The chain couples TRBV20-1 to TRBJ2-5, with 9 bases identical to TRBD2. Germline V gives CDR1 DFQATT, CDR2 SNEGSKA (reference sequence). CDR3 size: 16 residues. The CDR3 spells CSARDPASGTQETQYF. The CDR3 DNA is TGCAGTGCTAGAGATCCAGCTAGCGGGACCCAAGAAACCCAGTACTTC.

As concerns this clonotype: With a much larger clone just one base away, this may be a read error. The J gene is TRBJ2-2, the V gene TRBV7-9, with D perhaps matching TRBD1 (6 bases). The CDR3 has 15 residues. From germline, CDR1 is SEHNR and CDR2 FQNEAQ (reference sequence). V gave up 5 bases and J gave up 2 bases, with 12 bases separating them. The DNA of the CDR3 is TGTGCCAGCAGCCTAGGACAGTTTAACACCGGGGAGCTGTTTTTT. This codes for CASSLGQFNTGELFF. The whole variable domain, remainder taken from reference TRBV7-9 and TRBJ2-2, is DTGVSQNPRHKITKRGQNVTFRCDPISEHNRLYWYRQTLGQGPEFLTYFQNEAQLEKSRLLSDRFSAERPKGSFSTLEIQRTEQGDSAMYLCASSLGQFNTGELFFGEGSRLTVL.

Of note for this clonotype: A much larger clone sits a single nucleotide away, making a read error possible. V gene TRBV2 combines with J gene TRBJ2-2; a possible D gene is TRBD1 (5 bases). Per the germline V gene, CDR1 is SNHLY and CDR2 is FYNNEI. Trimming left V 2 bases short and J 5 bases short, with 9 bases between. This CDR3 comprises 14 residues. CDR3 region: CASSEQGRTGELFF. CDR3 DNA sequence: TGTGCCAGCAGTGAACAGGGTCGGACCGGGGAGCTGTTTTTT. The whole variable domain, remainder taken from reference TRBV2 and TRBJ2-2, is EPEVTQTPSHQVTQMGQEVILRCVPISNHLYFYWYRQILGQKVEFLVSFYNNEISEKSEIFDDQFSVERPDGSNFTLKIRSTKLEDSAMYFCASSEQGRTGELFFGEGSRLTVL.

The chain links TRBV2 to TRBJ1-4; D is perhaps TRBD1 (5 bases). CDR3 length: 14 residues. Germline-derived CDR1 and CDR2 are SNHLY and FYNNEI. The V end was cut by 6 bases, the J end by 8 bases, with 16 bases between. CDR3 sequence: CASSGGAVGEKLFF. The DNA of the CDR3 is TGTGCCAGCAGCGGAGGGGCGGTGGGGGAAAAACTGTTTTTT.

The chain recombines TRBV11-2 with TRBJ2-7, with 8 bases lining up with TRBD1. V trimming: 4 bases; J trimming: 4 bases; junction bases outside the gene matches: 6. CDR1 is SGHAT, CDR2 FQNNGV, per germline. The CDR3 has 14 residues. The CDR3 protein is CASSYTQGAYEQYF. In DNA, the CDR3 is TGTGCCAGCAGCTACACGCAGGGGGCGTACGAGCAGTACTTC.

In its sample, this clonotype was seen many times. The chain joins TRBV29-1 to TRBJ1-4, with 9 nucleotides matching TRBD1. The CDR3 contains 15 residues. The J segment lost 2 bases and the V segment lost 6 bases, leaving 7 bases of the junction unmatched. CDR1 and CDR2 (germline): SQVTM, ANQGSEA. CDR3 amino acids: CSVADRGGTNEKLFF. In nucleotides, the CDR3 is TGCAGCGTGGCGGACAGGGGCGGCACTAATGAAAAACTGTTTTTT.

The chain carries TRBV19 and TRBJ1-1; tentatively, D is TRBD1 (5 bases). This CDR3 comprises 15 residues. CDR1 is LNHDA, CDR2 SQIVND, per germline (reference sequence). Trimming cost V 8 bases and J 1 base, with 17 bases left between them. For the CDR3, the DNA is TGTGCCAGTCGAAATAACAACGGGGCGAACACTGAAGCTTTCTTT. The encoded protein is CASRNNNGANTEAFF. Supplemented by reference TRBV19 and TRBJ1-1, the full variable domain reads DGGITQSPKYLFRKEGQNVTLSCEQNLNHDAMYWYRQDPGQGLRLIYYSQIVNDFQKGDIAEGYSVSREKKESFPLTVTSAQKNPTAFYLCASRNNNGANTEAFFGQGTRLTVV.

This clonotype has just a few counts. The CDR3 sequence is CASSRQDPGLSYGYTF. CDR3 in DNA: TGTGCCAGCAGCCGCCAAGATCCAGGACTGAGCTATGGCTACACCTTC. The rearrangement uses TRBV14 and TRBJ1-2, with no clear D. Germline V CDR1 and CDR2: SGHDN, FVKESK. V was pared by 4 bases and J by 4 bases, with 19 bases between. This CDR3 contains 16 residues.

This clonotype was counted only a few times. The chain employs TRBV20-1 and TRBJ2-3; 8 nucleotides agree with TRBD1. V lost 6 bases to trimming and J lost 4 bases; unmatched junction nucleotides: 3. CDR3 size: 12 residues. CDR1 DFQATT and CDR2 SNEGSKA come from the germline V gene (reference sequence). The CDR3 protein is CSARQGPDTQYF. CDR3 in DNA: TGCAGTGCGCGACAGGGGCCAGATACGCAGTATTTT.

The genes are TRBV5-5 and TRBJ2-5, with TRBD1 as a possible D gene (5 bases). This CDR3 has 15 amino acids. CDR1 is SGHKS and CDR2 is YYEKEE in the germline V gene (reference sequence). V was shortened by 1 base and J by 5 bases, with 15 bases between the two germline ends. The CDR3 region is CASSLTGKRFETQYF. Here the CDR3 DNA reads TGTGCCAGCAGCTTGACAGGCAAGAGATTCGAGACCCAGTACTTC.

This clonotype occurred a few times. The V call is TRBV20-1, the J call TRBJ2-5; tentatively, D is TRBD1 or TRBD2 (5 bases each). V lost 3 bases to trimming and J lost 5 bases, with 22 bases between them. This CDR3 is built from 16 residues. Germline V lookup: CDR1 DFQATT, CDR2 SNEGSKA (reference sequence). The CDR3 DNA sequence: TGCAGTGCTAGGCGACCCAGTATCGGGGACGGGGAGACCCAGTACTTC. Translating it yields CSARRPSIGDGETQYF.

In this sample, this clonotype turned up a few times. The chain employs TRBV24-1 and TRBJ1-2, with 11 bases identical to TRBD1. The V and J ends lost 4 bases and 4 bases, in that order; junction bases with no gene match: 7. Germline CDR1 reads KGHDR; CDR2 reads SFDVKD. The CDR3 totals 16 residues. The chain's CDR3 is CATSDPGTGGGYGYTF. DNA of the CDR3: TGTGCCACCAGTGACCCAGGGACAGGGGGTGGCTATGGCTACACCTTC.

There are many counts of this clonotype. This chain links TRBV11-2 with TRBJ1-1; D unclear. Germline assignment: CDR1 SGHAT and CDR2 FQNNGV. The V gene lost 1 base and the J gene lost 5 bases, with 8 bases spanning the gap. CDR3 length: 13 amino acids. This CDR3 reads CASSLVQETEAFF. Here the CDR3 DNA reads TGTGCCAGCAGCTTAGTGCAGGAGACTGAAGCTTTCTTT.

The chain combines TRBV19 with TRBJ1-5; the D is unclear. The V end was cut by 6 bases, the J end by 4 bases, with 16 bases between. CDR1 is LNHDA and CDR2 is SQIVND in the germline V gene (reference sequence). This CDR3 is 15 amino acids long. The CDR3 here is CASRLGLLGNQPQHF. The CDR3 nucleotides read TGTGCCAGTAGGTTAGGGTTGCTCGGGAATCAGCCCCAGCATTTT.

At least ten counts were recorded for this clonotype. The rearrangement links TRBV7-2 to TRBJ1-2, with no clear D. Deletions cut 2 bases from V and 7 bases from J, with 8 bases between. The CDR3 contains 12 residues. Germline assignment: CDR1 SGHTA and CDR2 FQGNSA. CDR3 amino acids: CASSLSVGGYTF. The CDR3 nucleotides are TGTGCCAGCAGCTTAAGCGTAGGTGGCTACACCTTC.

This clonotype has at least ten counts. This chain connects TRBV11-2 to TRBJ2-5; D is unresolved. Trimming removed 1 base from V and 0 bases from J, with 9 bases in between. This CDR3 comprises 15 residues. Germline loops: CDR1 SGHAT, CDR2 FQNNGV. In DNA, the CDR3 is TGTGCCAGCAGCTTAGTGATGCGCAACCAAGAGACCCAGTACTTC. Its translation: CASSLVMRNQETQYF.

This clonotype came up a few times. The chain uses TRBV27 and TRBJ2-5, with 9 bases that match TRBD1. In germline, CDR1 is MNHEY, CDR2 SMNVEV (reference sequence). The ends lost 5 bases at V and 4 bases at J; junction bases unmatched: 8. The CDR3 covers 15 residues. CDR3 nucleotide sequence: TGTGCCAGCAGTCCAACCGGGACAGGGAGAGAGACCCAGTACTTC. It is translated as CASSPTGTGRETQYF.

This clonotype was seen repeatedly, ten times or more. DNA for the CDR3: TGTGCCAGCAGCCCGAATGGACAGGCTCCTTTCTATGGCTACACCTTC. Protein: CASSPNGQAPFYGYTF. This chain links TRBV9 with TRBJ1-2; 7 positions agree with TRBD1. Germline V gene sequence: CDR1 SGDLS, CDR2 YYNGEE. CDR3 length equals 16 residues. Trimming removed 4 bases from V and 4 bases from J; junction bases left unmatched: 13.

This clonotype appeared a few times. The CDR3 DNA reads as TGTGCCAGCAGCTCACCGACAGGAGATGCCAACTATGGCTACACCTTC. Translation gives CASSSPTGDANYGYTF. V usage is TRBV7-9 and J usage is TRBJ1-2; D might be TRBD1 (6 bases). Germline CDR1 SEHNR, CDR2 FQNEAQ (reference sequence). The ends were cut back, 4 bases at V and 2 bases at J, with 17 bases in the middle. This CDR3 comprises 16 residues.

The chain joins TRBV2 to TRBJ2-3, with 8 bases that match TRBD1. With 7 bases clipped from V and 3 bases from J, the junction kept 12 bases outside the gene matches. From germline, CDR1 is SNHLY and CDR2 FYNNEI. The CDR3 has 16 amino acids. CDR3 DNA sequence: TGTGCCAGCATGTTACAGGGGGACGGCCAGACAGATACGCAGTATTTT. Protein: CASMLQGDGQTDTQYF.

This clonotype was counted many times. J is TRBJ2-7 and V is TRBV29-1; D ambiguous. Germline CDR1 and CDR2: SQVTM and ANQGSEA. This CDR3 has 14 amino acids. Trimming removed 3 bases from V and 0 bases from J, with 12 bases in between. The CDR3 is CSVDKSGRSYEQYF. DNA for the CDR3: TGCAGCGTTGATAAATCCGGCCGCTCCTACGAGCAGTACTTC.

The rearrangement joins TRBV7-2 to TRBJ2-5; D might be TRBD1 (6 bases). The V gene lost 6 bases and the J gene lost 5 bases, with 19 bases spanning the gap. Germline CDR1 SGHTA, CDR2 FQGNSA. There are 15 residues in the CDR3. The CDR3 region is CASSSSGTGQETQYF. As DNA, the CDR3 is TGTGCCAGCAGTTCATCCGGCACAGGGCAGGAGACCCAGTACTTC. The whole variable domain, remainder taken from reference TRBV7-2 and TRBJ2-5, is GAGVSQSPSNKVTEKGKDVELRCDPISGHTALYWYRQSLGQGLEFLIYFQGNSAPDKSGLPSDRFSAERTGGSVSTLTIQRTQQEDSAVYLCASSSSGTGQETQYFGPGTRLLVL.

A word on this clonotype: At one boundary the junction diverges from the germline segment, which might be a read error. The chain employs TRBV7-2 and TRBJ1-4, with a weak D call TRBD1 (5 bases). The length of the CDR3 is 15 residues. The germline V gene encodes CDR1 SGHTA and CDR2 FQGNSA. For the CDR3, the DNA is TGCGCCAGCAGCTTAGTCACAGGAAATAGTGAAAAACTGTTTTTT. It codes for CASSLVTGNSEKLFF.

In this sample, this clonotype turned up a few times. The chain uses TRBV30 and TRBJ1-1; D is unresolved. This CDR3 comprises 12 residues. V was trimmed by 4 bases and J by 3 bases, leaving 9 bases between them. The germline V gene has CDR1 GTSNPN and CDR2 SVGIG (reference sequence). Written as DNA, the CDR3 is TGTGCCTGGATCGGCGAATACACTGAAGCTTTCTTT. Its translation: CAWIGEYTEAFF.

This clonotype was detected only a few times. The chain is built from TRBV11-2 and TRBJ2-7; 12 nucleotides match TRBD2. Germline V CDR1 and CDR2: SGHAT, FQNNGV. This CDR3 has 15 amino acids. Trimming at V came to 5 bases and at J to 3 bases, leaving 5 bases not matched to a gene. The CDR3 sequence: CASSGGLAGLYEQYF. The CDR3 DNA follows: TGTGCCAGCAGCGGGGGACTAGCGGGTCTCTACGAGCAGTACTTC. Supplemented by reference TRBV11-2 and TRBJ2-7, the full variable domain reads EAGVAQSPRYKIIEKRQSVAFWCNPISGHATLYWYQQILGQGPKLLIQFQNNGVVDDSQLPKDRFSAERLKGVDSTLKIQPAKLEDSAVYLCASSGGLAGLYEQYFGPGTRLTVT.